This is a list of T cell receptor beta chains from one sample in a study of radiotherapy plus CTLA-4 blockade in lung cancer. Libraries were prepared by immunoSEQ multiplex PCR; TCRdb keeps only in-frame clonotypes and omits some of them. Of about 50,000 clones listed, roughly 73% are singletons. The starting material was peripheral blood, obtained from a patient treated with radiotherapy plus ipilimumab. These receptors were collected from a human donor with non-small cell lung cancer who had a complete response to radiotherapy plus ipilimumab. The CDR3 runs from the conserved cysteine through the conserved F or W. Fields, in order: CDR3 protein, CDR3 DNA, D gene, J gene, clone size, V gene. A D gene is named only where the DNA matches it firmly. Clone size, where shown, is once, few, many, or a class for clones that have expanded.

CDR3: CSVCKDSYRSYEQYF
DNA: TGCAGCGTTTGCAAGGACAGTTACCGCTCCTACGAGCAGTACTTC
D: -
J: TRBJ2-7
size: once
V: TRBV29-1

CDR3: CASSLTSGRDDEQFF
DNA: TGTGCCAGCAGTCTTACTAGCGGGAGGGATGATGAGCAGTTCTTC
D: TRBD2
J: TRBJ2-1
size: -
V: TRBV9

CDR3: CASSLSQSGELFF
DNA: TGTGCCAGCAGCTTATCTCAGTCTGGAGAACTGTTTTTT
D: -
J: TRBJ1-4
size: few
V: TRBV7-9

CDR3: CASRAPLEQYF
DNA: TGTGCCAGCAGGGCTCCGTTAGAGCAGTACTTC
D: -
J: TRBJ2-7
size: -
V: TRBV28

CDR3: CSSGNGGANEQYF
DNA: TGCAGCTCTGGGAACGGGGGGGCGAACGAGCAGTACTTC
D: TRBD2
J: TRBJ2-7
size: -
V: TRBV29-1

CDR3: CASSSGYANTGELFF
DNA: TGTGCCAGTAGTAGCGGTTACGCGAACACCGGGGAGCTGTTTTTT
D: -
J: TRBJ2-2
size: -
V: TRBV19

CDR3: CASSLSGGMNTEAFF
DNA: TGCGCCAGCAGCTTGAGTGGGGGGATGAACACTGAAGCTTTCTTT
D: -
J: TRBJ1-1
size: -
V: TRBV5-1

CDR3: CASSPRLAKQYF
DNA: TGTGCCAGCAGTCCCCGACTAGCGAAGCAGTACTTC
D: TRBD2
J: TRBJ2-7
size: -
V: TRBV28

CDR3: CASSLNYEAFF
DNA: TGTGCCAGCAGCTTGAACTATGAAGCTTTCTTT
D: -
J: TRBJ1-1
size: few
V: TRBV5-6

CDR3: CASSPTYEQYF
DNA: TGTGCCAGCAGTCCCACCTACGAGCAGTACTTC
D: -
J: TRBJ2-7
size: -
V: TRBV6-6

CDR3: CASSEGQGRTPLHF
DNA: TGTGCCAGCAGTGAGGGACAGGGTCGGACACCCCTCCACTTT
D: TRBD1
J: TRBJ1-6
size: -
V: TRBV2

CDR3: CATSTYQGAGTDTQYF
DNA: TGTGCCACCAGCACCTACCAGGGGGCTGGCACAGATACGCAGTATTTT
D: TRBD1
J: TRBJ2-3
size: -
V: TRBV15

CDR3: CASSMLGQAETQPQHF
DNA: TGTGCCAGTAGTATGTTAGGACAGGCAGAAACTCAGCCCCAGCATTTT
D: TRBD1
J: TRBJ1-5
size: few
V: TRBV19

CDR3: CASSLYRNTGELFF
DNA: TGTGCTAGCAGCTTATACAGGAACACCGGGGAGCTGTTTTTT
D: -
J: TRBJ2-2
size: -
V: TRBV7-7

CDR3: CASSQRGGRPQETQYF
DNA: TGCGCCAGCAGCCAAAGGGGTGGGAGGCCTCAAGAGACCCAGTACTTC
D: -
J: TRBJ2-5
size: few
V: TRBV4-1

CDR3: CAISPAGLGNNEQFF
DNA: TGTGCCATCAGTCCCGCGGGACTAGGGAACAATGAGCAGTTCTTC
D: TRBD2
J: TRBJ2-1
size: -
V: TRBV10-3

CDR3: CASSPWQREKLFF
DNA: TGTGCCAGCAGCCCCTGGCAAAGAGAAAAACTGTTTTTT
D: -
J: TRBJ1-4
size: -
V: TRBV7-2

CDR3: CASRIGTSGSRNTQYF
DNA: TGTGCCAGCAGAATCGGGACTAGCGGGAGTCGGAATACGCAGTATTTT
D: TRBD2
J: TRBJ2-3
size: few
V: TRBV19

CDR3: CAWNKGAEDIQYF
DNA: TGTGCCTGGAATAAGGGGGCGGAAGACATTCAGTACTTC
D: TRBD1
J: TRBJ2-4
size: -
V: TRBV30

CDR3: CASSLGVRGNQPQHF
DNA: TGTGCCAGCAGCTTGGGAGTTCGGGGCAATCAGCCCCAGCATTTT
D: -
J: TRBJ1-5
size: -
V: TRBV5-6

CDR3: CASSSSGQNYQPQHF
DNA: TGTGCCAGCTCTTCCTCGGGACAGAACTATCAGCCCCAGCATTTT
D: TRBD1
J: TRBJ1-5
size: -
V: TRBV18

CDR3: CASRDGGPNYGYTF
DNA: TGTGCCAGCAGGGACGGGGGGCCTAACTATGGCTACACCTTC
D: -
J: TRBJ1-2
size: -
V: TRBV25-1

CDR3: CASSLAGAFGQYF
DNA: TGTGCCAGCAGTTTAGCGGGAGCGTTTGGGCAGTACTTC
D: TRBD2
J: TRBJ2-7
size: once
V: TRBV28

CDR3: CAISGTSQETQYF
DNA: TGTGCCATCAGCGGGACATCTCAAGAGACCCAGTACTTC
D: -
J: TRBJ2-5
size: -
V: TRBV10-3

CDR3: CASSLISRDRTEAFF
DNA: TGTGCCAGCAGCTTAATCTCGAGGGACAGAACTGAAGCTTTCTTT
D: TRBD1
J: TRBJ1-1
size: few
V: TRBV5-6

CDR3: CASSPQGAVNYGYTF
DNA: TGCGCCAGCAGCCCCCAGGGGGCCGTTAACTATGGCTACACCTTC
D: TRBD1
J: TRBJ1-2
size: -
V: TRBV4-3

CDR3: CASSVQGGVGEQFF
DNA: TGTGCCAGCAGCGTACAGGGGGGAGTTGGTGAGCAGTTCTTC
D: TRBD1
J: TRBJ2-1
size: -
V: TRBV6-4

CDR3: CASGEQGGEQYF
DNA: TGCGCCAGCGGTGAACAGGGTGGCGAGCAGTACTTC
D: -
J: TRBJ2-7
size: -
V: TRBV10-2

CDR3: CASSSFQGLAKNIQYF
DNA: TGTGCCAGCAGTTCTTTCCAGGGGTTAGCCAAAAACATTCAGTACTTC
D: -
J: TRBJ2-4
size: -
V: TRBV2

CDR3: CASSVPRGGLRSEQYF
DNA: TGTGCCAGCAGTGTTCCGAGGGGGGGACTACGATCCGAGCAGTACTTC
D: -
J: TRBJ2-7
size: few
V: TRBV2

CDR3: CASTRGLGYEQYF
DNA: TGCGCCAGCACTCGGGGACTCGGCTACGAGCAGTACTTC
D: -
J: TRBJ2-7
size: -
V: TRBV4-1

CDR3: CASSEWERGGGGYTF
DNA: TGTGCCAGCAGTGAATGGGAGCGGGGAGGTGGTGGCTACACCTTC
D: -
J: TRBJ1-2
size: -
V: TRBV2

CDR3: CASSTQGGDTQYF
DNA: TGTGCCAGCAGTACACAGGGAGGGGATACGCAGTATTTT
D: -
J: TRBJ2-3
size: once
V: TRBV6-4

CDR3: CATSRAPGTGPNYGYTF
DNA: TGTGCCACCAGCAGAGCGCCCGGGACAGGGCCTAACTATGGCTACACCTTC
D: TRBD1
J: TRBJ1-2
size: -
V: TRBV15

CDR3: CASSVFRTGHYEQYF
DNA: TGTGCCAGCAGCGTTTTTCGGACAGGGCACTACGAGCAGTACTTC
D: TRBD1
J: TRBJ2-7
size: -
V: TRBV9

CDR3: CAISAASGPQETQYF
DNA: TGTGCCATCAGTGCGGCTAGCGGGCCCCAAGAGACCCAGTACTTC
D: TRBD2
J: TRBJ2-5
size: -
V: TRBV10-3

CDR3: CASSLGGSSREQYF
DNA: TGCGCCAGCAGTTTGGGGGGTTCTTCGCGAGAGCAGTACTTC
D: -
J: TRBJ2-7
size: -
V: TRBV10-2

CDR3: CASSQDPSGYEQYF
DNA: TGTGCCAGCAGCCAAGATCCTAGCGGATACGAGCAGTACTTC
D: TRBD2
J: TRBJ2-7
size: -
V: TRBV14

CDR3: CASSMAGTVQGEQYF
DNA: TGTGCCAGCAGCATGGCCGGGACAGTTCAAGGCGAGCAGTACTTC
D: TRBD1
J: TRBJ2-7
size: -
V: TRBV11-2

CDR3: CASSFDSGLGSPLHF
DNA: TGCGCCAGCAGCTTTGATAGCGGCTTGGGGTCACCCCTCCACTTT
D: -
J: TRBJ1-6
size: -
V: TRBV5-1

CDR3: CASSPLWSLGGGELFF
DNA: TGTGCCAGCAGCCCCCTATGGAGTCTGGGGGGCGGGGAGCTGTTTTTT
D: -
J: TRBJ2-2
size: -
V: TRBV7-3

CDR3: CASRATSGTQETQYF
DNA: TGTGCCAGCAGGGCGACTAGCGGGACTCAGGAGACCCAGTACTTC
D: TRBD2
J: TRBJ2-5
size: -
V: TRBV28

CDR3: CAWCDRGPAGELFF
DNA: TGTGCCTGGTGTGACAGGGGCCCCGCCGGGGAGCTGTTTTTT
D: TRBD1
J: TRBJ2-2
size: -
V: TRBV30

CDR3: CASSGLGTGKETQYF
DNA: TGTGCCAGCAGTGGCCTCGGGACAGGGAAAGAGACCCAGTACTTC
D: TRBD1
J: TRBJ2-5
size: -
V: TRBV27

CDR3: CASSSRQGLTQYF
DNA: TGTGCCAGCAGTTCGCGACAGGGTCTTACCCAGTACTTC
D: TRBD1
J: TRBJ2-5
size: -
V: TRBV6-5

CDR3: CASSLVAKASSYEQYF
DNA: TGTGCCAGCAGCTTAGTAGCGAAGGCGAGCTCCTACGAGCAGTACTTC
D: -
J: TRBJ2-7
size: -
V: TRBV7-2

CDR3: CASSFQNQPQHF
DNA: TGTGCCAGCAGCTTTCAAAATCAGCCCCAGCATTTT
D: -
J: TRBJ1-5
size: medium-sized
V: TRBV5-6